These 21 T cell receptor beta chains were all obtained from the same sample, sequenced in a study of cytomegalovirus exposure and HLA in healthy donors. Some clones are missing from TCRdb's copy, which holds only in-frame ones; the method was immunoSEQ multiplex PCR. The data contain 150,000 to 200,000 clones, around 85% of them singletons. The sample was PBMCs. All receptors come from a man aged 18 to 29 in good health and CMV-seropositive.

V is TRBV4-1 and J is TRBJ2-2; 7 bases are a match to TRBD1. Germline lookup yields CDR1 MGHRA and CDR2 YSYEKL. Trimming at V came to 1 base and at J to 6 bases, leaving 14 bases not matched to a gene. The CDR3 totals 18 residues. CDR3 loop: CASSQVPRDSQPAGELFF. The CDR3 DNA reads TGCGCCAGCAGCCAAGTACCAAGGGACAGCCAACCAGCCGGGGAGCTGTTTTTT.

This CDR3 reads CASSLTRGYGYTF. The CDR3 nucleotides are TGTGCCAGCAGTTTAACACGGGGCTATGGCTACACCTTC. The J gene is TRBJ1-2, the V gene TRBV28; D unresolved. CDR1 and CDR2 (germline): MDHEN, SYDVKM. The CDR3 runs 13 residues. The germline V and J ends were trimmed by 2 bases and 4 bases, with 8 bases remaining between them.

The chain couples TRBV2 to TRBJ1-1, with 7 bases aligning to TRBD1. Losses at the gene ends were 5 bases for V and 1 base for J; bases not matched to a gene: 4. From germline, CDR1 is SNHLY and CDR2 FYNNEI. This CDR3 has 14 residues. As DNA, the CDR3 is TGTGCCAGCAGTAGCGGACAGGCGAACACTGAAGCTTTCTTT. Translated: CASSSGQANTEAFF.

This clone is medium-sized within its sample. The chain is built from TRBV7-2 and TRBJ1-6; TRBD1 might be the D (6 bases). V lost 5 bases to trimming and J lost 5 bases, with 10 bases between them. Per germline, CDR1 SGHTA and CDR2 FQGNSA. The CDR3 has 14 residues. The DNA of the CDR3 is TGTGCCAGCAGCCCGACAGGTCATAATTCACCCCTCCACTTT. This encodes CASSPTGHNSPLHF. Full variable domain (rest looked up from reference TRBV7-2 and TRBJ1-6): GAGVSQSPSNKVTEKGKDVELRCDPISGHTALYWYRQSLGQGLEFLIYFQGNSAPDKSGLPSDRFSAERTGGSVSTLTIQRTQQEDSAVYLCASSPTGHNSPLHFGNGTRLTVT.

The J gene is TRBJ2-3, the V gene TRBV6-1; perhaps TRBD2 as D (5 bases). Germline V gene sequence: CDR1 MNHNS, CDR2 SASEGT. CDR3 length equals 14 residues. With 4 bases removed from V and 0 bases from J, the gap between germline ends came to 8 bases. As DNA, the CDR3 is TGTGCCAGCAGTGGGACGGGGAGCACAGATACGCAGTATTTT. Amino acids: CASSGTGSTDTQYF.

This clone came up a few times. This sample also contains other DNA sequences that code for the same CDR3. This chain joins TRBV6-5 and TRBJ1-5; D gene ambiguous. The CDR3 length is 13 residues. The V and J ends lost 2 bases and 4 bases respectively, with 6 bases between them. CDR1 is MNHEY and CDR2 is SVGAGI in the germline V gene. CDR3 bases: TGTGCCAGCAGTTACGGAGGGAATCAGCCCCAGCATTTT. Amino acids: CASSYGGNQPQHF.

V usage is TRBV27 and J usage is TRBJ1-4; tentatively, D is TRBD1 (5 bases). CDR3 length equals 15 residues. Germline values: CDR1 MNHEY, CDR2 SMNVEV (reference sequence). Trimming shortened V by 5 bases and J by 4 bases, and 14 bases separated the two germline ends. CDR3 loop: CASSGAASNNEKLFF. DNA for the CDR3: TGTGCCAGCAGTGGGGCGGCCTCAAATAATGAAAAACTGTTTTTT.

J is TRBJ1-5 and V is TRBV4-2; 8 bases map to TRBD1. V was pared by 1 base and J by 1 base, with 6 bases of the junction left unmatched. This CDR3 spans 17 amino acids. From germline, CDR1 is LGHNA and CDR2 YNFKEQ. CDR3 sequence (DNA): TGTGCCAGCAGCCAAGCCCCAGGGGGCGAGAGCAATCAGCCCCAGCATTTT. It encodes CASSQAPGGESNQPQHF.

The CDR3 reads CASSSQFQGIVPEQFF. In DNA form, the CDR3 reads TGTGCCAGCAGCTCCCAATTCCAGGGGATTGTACCCGAGCAGTTCTTC. The gene calls are TRBV11-2 and TRBJ2-1; possibly TRBD1 for D (6 bases). V was shortened by 4 bases and J by 10 bases, with 23 bases between the two germline ends. Germline V gene lookup returns CDR1 SGHAT and CDR2 FQNNGV. The CDR3 totals 16 residues.

The rearrangement links TRBV9 to TRBJ1-2, with 7 positions matching TRBD1. V was pared by 4 bases and J by 7 bases, with 7 bases of the junction left unmatched. The CDR3 is 13 residues long. Germline V gene sequence: CDR1 SGDLS, CDR2 YYNGEE. The CDR3 spells CASSPGTVPGYTF. DNA for the CDR3: TGTGCCAGCAGCCCCGGGACAGTTCCTGGCTACACCTTC.

The gene calls are TRBV7-6 and TRBJ2-5, with 10 positions matching TRBD2. This CDR3 spans 17 amino acids. The germline V gene has CDR1 SGHVS and CDR2 FNYEAQ. V was pared by 1 base and J by 4 bases, with 9 bases of the junction left unmatched. The DNA of the CDR3 is TGTGCCAGCAGCTTAGTCGGGCTAGCGGGAGAGGGAGAGACCCAGTACTTC. Its translation: CASSLVGLAGEGETQYF.

This clone was counted between two and nine times. J is TRBJ1-2 and V is TRBV10-3, with D unresolved. Trimming took off 8 bases at V and 5 bases at J, with 12 bases between the two ends. Germline loops: CDR1 ENHRY, CDR2 SYGVKD. The CDR3 loop spans 12 amino acids. The CDR3 loop is CAIEGSKYGYTF. CDR3 DNA sequence: TGTGCCATCGAGGGATCGAAGTATGGCTACACCTTC.

The J gene is TRBJ2-1, the V gene TRBV4-2, with 13 nucleotides matching TRBD2. The CDR3 runs 19 residues. The ends lost 6 bases at V and 4 bases at J; junction bases unmatched: 15. Germline CDR1 reads LGHNA; CDR2 reads YNFKEQ. CDR3: CASRGSTGTSGAYYNEQFF. For the CDR3, the DNA is TGTGCCAGCAGAGGGTCTACCGGGACTAGCGGGGCGTATTACAATGAGCAGTTCTTC.

The J gene is TRBJ1-6, the V gene TRBV7-9; 8 nucleotides align to TRBD1. Germline loops: CDR1 SEHNR, CDR2 FQNEAQ (reference sequence). V shed 5 bases, J shed 7 bases, and the junction held 10 bases outside the gene matches. The CDR3 extends over 16 amino acids. The DNA of the CDR3 is TGTGCCAGCAGCACTCATCGGGGGACAGGCAATTCACCCCTCCACTTT. This translates into CASSTHRGTGNSPLHF.

The chain joins TRBV7-9 to TRBJ2-1; 7 positions match TRBD2. The CDR3 sequence is 18 residues long. The V and J ends lost 4 bases and 0 bases, in that order; junction bases with no gene match: 12. CDR1 is SEHNR and CDR2 is FQNEAQ in the germline V gene (reference sequence). As DNA, the CDR3 is TGTGCCAGCAGCTCCCCTCCTCGGGGGGTTAGCTCCTACAATGAGCAGTTCTTC. Protein sequence: CASSSPPRGVSSYNEQFF. Combining the CDR3 with reference TRBV7-9 and TRBJ2-1 gives the whole variable domain DTGVSQNPRHKITKRGQNVTFRCDPISEHNRLYWYRQTLGQGPEFLTYFQNEAQLEKSRLLSDRFSAERPKGSFSTLEIQRTEQGDSAMYLCASSSPPRGVSSYNEQFFGPGTRLTVL.

J is TRBJ1-3 and V is TRBV11-2, with 9 nucleotides matching TRBD1. Germline V gene data show CDR1 as SGHAT and CDR2 as FQNNGV. J gave up 0 bases and V 6 bases, and 12 bases lay outside the gene matches. This CDR3 is 18 amino acids long. In DNA form, the CDR3 reads TGTGCCAGCAGGCCCTTATCTAGGGACAGGGTCTCTGGAAACACCATATATTTT. Translation: CASRPLSRDRVSGNTIYF.

The chain recombines TRBV10-3 with TRBJ2-2; D may be TRBD1 (7 bases). This CDR3 region has 15 residues. The V end lost 8 bases, the J end lost 7 bases, and 20 bases lay between the germline ends. The germline gives CDR1 ENHRY, CDR2 SYGVKD. The chain's CDR3 is CAILRNRGGRGELFF. In DNA, the CDR3 is TGTGCCATCCTCAGAAACAGGGGAGGCCGCGGGGAGCTGTTTTTT.

The gene calls are TRBV5-1 and TRBJ2-6; 9 bases are a match to TRBD1. This CDR3 has 18 residues. Unmatched junction bases numbered 10, after V lost 4 bases and J lost 2 bases. Germline V CDR1 and CDR2: SGHRS, YFSETQ. The CDR3 is CASSPQQGARTGANVLTF. As DNA, the CDR3 is TGCGCCAGCAGCCCTCAACAGGGGGCGAGGACTGGGGCCAACGTCCTGACTTTC.

This clone has only a few counts. The chain employs TRBV10-2 and TRBJ2-1; 8 nucleotides match TRBD2. CDR3 length: 13 residues. In germline, CDR1 is WSHSY, CDR2 SAAADI. V lost 8 bases to trimming and J lost 7 bases; unmatched junction nucleotides: 7. In DNA, the CDR3 is TGCGCCAGCGAGCGGGGGTTGGGAAATGAGCAGTTCTTC. Protein product: CASERGLGNEQFF.

V usage is TRBV6-1 and J usage is TRBJ1-5, with D unresolved. CDR3 length: 14 amino acids. CDR1 MNHNS and CDR2 SASEGT come from the germline V gene. The V and J ends lost 6 bases and 0 bases respectively, with 9 bases between them. The CDR3: CASRKRDSNQPQHF. The CDR3 bases are TGTGCCAGCAGAAAGCGGGATAGCAATCAGCCCCAGCATTTT.

Comments on this clone: The sample contains more than one DNA sequence encoding this CDR3. J is TRBJ2-2 and V is TRBV19; maybe TRBD1 (7 bases). Germline V gene data show CDR1 as LNHDA and CDR2 as SQIVND (reference sequence). Trimming cost V 4 bases and J 3 bases, with 12 bases left between them. The CDR3 has 15 residues. CDR3 sequence: CASSSQGGYTGELFF. The CDR3 nucleotides read TGTGCCAGTAGTAGTCAGGGGGGTTACACCGGGGAGCTGTTTTTT.